The 12 T cell receptor beta chains below were found in one sample sequenced in a study of blood T cell repertoires in COVID-19. Generated by immunoSEQ multiplex PCR, the TCRdb table keeps only in-frame clones and is missing some. In the table there are around 72,000 clones, roughly 85% of which are singletons. The sample taken for sequencing was peripheral blood. The receptors here all came from a woman older than 75 with acute or convalescent COVID-19.

This chain uses TRBV24-1 with TRBJ2-1; possible D gene TRBD2, 6 bases. Trimming shortened V by 6 bases and J by 12 bases, and 20 bases separated the two germline ends. Germline V gene data show CDR1 as KGHDR and CDR2 as SFDVKD. This CDR3 contains 14 residues. The CDR3 region is CATSSPGTPYWQFF. The CDR3, as DNA: TGTGCCACCAGTTCACCCGGGACTCCATACTGGCAGTTCTTC.

There are a few counts of this clone. The chain employs TRBV23-1 and TRBJ2-2; D perhaps matches TRBD1 (5 bases). TRBV23-1 is classed as an ORF, of uncertain function. The V end was cut by 2 bases, the J end by 1 base, with 14 bases between. This CDR3 region has 17 residues. CDR3: CASSQGSGDRNTGELFF. The CDR3 region has the DNA TGCGCCAGCAGTCAAGGTTCGGGTGACAGGAACACCGGGGAGCTGTTTTTT.

The chain uses TRBV19 and TRBJ1-6, with TRBD1 as a possible D gene (5 bases). CDR3 length equals 16 residues. V lost 3 bases and J lost 5, with 14 bases in between. The germline V gene has CDR1 LNHDA and CDR2 SQIVND (reference sequence). The CDR3 DNA is TGTGCCAGTAGTATCGTCGGCAGGGCGAATAATTCACCCCTCCACTTT. Amino acid sequence: CASSIVGRANNSPLHF.

The chain employs TRBV29-1 and TRBJ1-3; D is ambiguous. This CDR3 is built from 12 residues. Trimming cost V 5 bases and J 3 bases, with 8 bases left between them. Germline lookup yields CDR1 SQVTM and CDR2 ANQGSEA. CDR3 protein: CSVQVFGNTIYF. CDR3 bases: TGCAGCGTTCAGGTTTTTGGAAACACCATATATTTT. Using reference TRBV29-1 and TRBJ1-3 for the parts outside the CDR3, the full variable domain is SAVISQKPSRDICQRGTSLTIQCQVDSQVTMMFWYRQQPGQSLTLIATANQGSEATYESGFVIDKFPISRPNLTFSTLTVSNMSPEDSSIYLCSVQVFGNTIYFGEGSWLTVV.

The chain uses TRBV18 and TRBJ2-1; 11 nucleotides line up with TRBD1. Germline V gives CDR1 KGHSH, CDR2 LQKENI. The J segment lost 6 bases and the V segment lost 4 bases, leaving 11 bases of the junction unmatched. The CDR3 has 17 residues. The CDR3 DNA reads TGTGCCAGCTCACAAACTTTCCGGGGGACAGGGGGCAATGAGCAGTTCTTC. As protein: CASSQTFRGTGGNEQFF. Based on the CDR3 plus reference TRBV18 and TRBJ2-1, the full variable domain is NAGVMQNPRHLVRRRGQEARLRCSPMKGHSHVYWYRQLPEEGLKFMVYLQKENIIDESGMPKERFSAEFPKEGPSILRIQQVVRGDSAAYFCASSQTFRGTGGNEQFFGPGTRLTVL.

The chain combines TRBV10-3 with TRBJ1-5; D perhaps matches TRBD1 (6 bases). The V gene lost 5 bases and the J gene lost 0 bases, with 8 bases spanning the gap. This CDR3 has 14 amino acids. Germline CDR1 is ENHRY and CDR2 is SYGVKD. CDR3 nucleotide sequence: TGTGCCATCAGTAGACAGGATAGCAATCAGCCCCAGCATTTT. It yields the protein CAISRQDSNQPQHF.

This clone is a singleton in its sample. The chain couples TRBV2 to TRBJ1-6; TRBD1 agrees at 8 bases. Germline V gene sequence: CDR1 SNHLY, CDR2 FYNNEI. V was pared by 7 bases and J by 6 bases, with 14 bases of the junction left unmatched. The CDR3 is made up of 17 amino acids. CDR3 DNA: TGTGCCAGCATCAAGGACAGGGCCGGGCGAGTTAATTCACCCCTCCACTTT. The encoded protein is CASIKDRAGRVNSPLHF. Full variable domain (outside the CDR3, taken from reference TRBV2 and TRBJ1-6): EPEVTQTPSHQVTQMGQEVILRCVPISNHLYFYWYRQILGQKVEFLVSFYNNEISEKSEIFDDQFSVERPDGSNFTLKIRSTKLEDSAMYFCASIKDRAGRVNSPLHFGNGTRLTVT.

The chain joins TRBV4-2 to TRBJ2-2; D is possibly TRBD1 (5 bases). Germline V CDR1 and CDR2: LGHNA, YNFKEQ. V lost 4 bases and J lost 0, with 12 bases in between. This CDR3 spans 16 amino acids. The CDR3 here is CASSPPQGTNTGELFF. CDR3 DNA: TGTGCCAGCAGCCCCCCTCAGGGAACGAACACCGGGGAGCTGTTTTTT.

This clone was seen only once. V usage is TRBV28 and J usage is TRBJ1-1; 8 bases are shared with TRBD1. V was clipped by 8 bases and J by 0 bases; unmatched bases: 8. Germline CDR1 reads MDHEN; CDR2 reads SYDVKM. This CDR3 is built from 15 residues. The CDR3 coding sequence is TGTGCCAGCCCCCCGGGACAGGACATGAACACTGAAGCTTTCTTT. Amino acid sequence: CASPPGQDMNTEAFF.

This rearrangement joins TRBV6-1 to TRBJ1-1; 8 nucleotides align to TRBD1. This CDR3 contains 15 residues. The trim removed 3 bases at V and 7 bases at J, leaving 10 bases unmatched. Germline-derived CDR1 and CDR2 are MNHNS and SASEGT. The CDR3 sequence is CASSDTGGSVNEAFF. The CDR3 nucleotides are TGTGCCAGCAGTGACACAGGGGGAAGCGTCAATGAAGCTTTCTTT.

This clone has a handful of counts. This chain connects TRBV30 to TRBJ1-5; D not resolved. CDR3 length: 14 amino acids. Trimming took off 2 bases at V and 7 bases at J, with 15 bases between the two ends. Germline loops: CDR1 GTSNPN, CDR2 SVGIG (reference sequence). CDR3 sequence (DNA): TGTGCCTGGAGTCATCAGGTCGGTCGACAGCCCCAGCATTTT. Encoded protein: CAWSHQVGRQPQHF.

The chain has TRBV15 and TRBJ2-1; possible D gene TRBD2, 6 bases. Germline V CDR1 and CDR2: LNHNV, YYDKDF (reference sequence). There are 18 residues in the CDR3. V was trimmed by 1 base and J by 4 bases, leaving 20 bases between them. The CDR3 DNA sequence: TGTGCCACCAGCAGAGTGGGTAGGGTAACTCGGGGGTACAATGAGCAGTTCTTC. Encoded protein: CATSRVGRVTRGYNEQFF.